This T cell receptor (beta chain) was found in a study of early T cells in non-severe SARS-CoV-2 infection. Study at large: Investigators sequenced bulk RNA drawn from unsorted whole blood, and chains remained unpaired.

A note on this clonotype: Its specificity is unknown.

Study-wide findings and caveats: CD4 and private specificities were missed by VDJdb matching, which favored anti-spike CD8 responses.

Germline CDR1 SGDLS, CDR2 YYNGEE. V was pared by 3 bases and J by 0 bases, with 12 bases between. The CDR3 extends over 16 amino acids. Researchers tagged individual cDNA molecules with unique molecular identifiers. A single record per CDR3 protein comes from TCRdb applying MiXCR to the 5' RACE reads. Of approximately 120,000 distinct CDR3 sequences in the sample, approximately 15% were seen once. This clonotype was obtained from an adult who was a healthcare worker with PCR-confirmed SARS-CoV-2 infection or an uninfected control (not recorded which). Sequencing was performed on whole blood. This chain connects TRBV9 to TRBJ2-2; D call uncertain. CDR3 amino acids: CASSARTAANTGELFF. The CDR3 region has the DNA TGTGCCAGCAGCGCTCGGACGGCCGCGAACACCGGGGAGCTGTTTTTT.